This record covers a single T cell receptor beta chain. This clonotype was seen at least ten times. Its recognized antigen is unknown. The junction does not match germline at one end; this may be a read error. The sample belongs to a study of T-cell reconstitution after alpha-beta-depleted transplantation in children (dated by TCRdb to the mid-2010s). Notes on the research overall: The study quantitatively tracked T-cell immune reconstitution after TCRalphabeta/CD19-depleted allogeneic hematopoietic cell transplantation in children using TCR repertoire profiling.

In the germline V gene (reference sequence), CDR1 corresponds to SSHAT and CDR2 to FNYEAQ. The CDR3 has 14 amino acids, counting the end cysteine and phenylalanine. Kept here is only the CDR3 DNA, which spans 42 bases and is read in frame from base 1. Library preparation was by PCR. Sequencing was performed on an Illumina HiSeq 2500. TCR library preparation used molecular barcoding, with unique molecular identifiers applied to normalize quantification of the TCRbeta repertoire. Using fastp at Q25 and MiXCR, TCRdb reprocessed the public reads and kept productive beta chains. Every CDR3 protein is listed once, alongside the most common genes and DNA of its rows. Counted in this sample were some 200,000 distinct CDR3 sequences; approximately 15% of them appeared once. The top ten hold less than 15% of the sample.

The receptor was derived from a human donor who donated a stem cell graft to a child with acute lymphoblastic leukemia. Recombination joined TRBV7-7 with TRBJ2-2; tentative D gene TRBD2, with 7 bases matching. This material consisted of PBMCs from the stem cell graft donor, taken from the stem cell graft. The sequenced DNA is TGTGCTAGCAGCCAACGAGGGGGGGCCGGGGAGCTGTTTTTT. Its product reads: CASSQRGGAGELFF.